The 10 T cell receptor beta chains below come from one sample, sequenced in a study of blood T cell repertoires in COVID-19. The assay was immunoSEQ multiplex PCR, and TCRdb's table has in-frame clones only and misses some. The sample contains some 200,000 clones, under 90% of which appear only once. Material for sequencing was peripheral blood. These receptors were taken from a young man with active or convalescent COVID-19.

The V and J genes are TRBV7-8 and TRBJ1-2; 7 bases fit TRBD1. This CDR3 comprises 14 residues. CDR1 is SGHVS and CDR2 is FQNEAQ in the germline V gene. The ends lost 3 bases at V and 2 bases at J; junction bases unmatched: 3. CDR3 residues: CASSLRDSNYGYTF. CDR3 sequence (DNA): TGTGCCAGCAGCTTGCGGGACAGCAACTATGGCTACACCTTC.

The chain uses TRBV7-9 and TRBJ1-1; possible D gene TRBD1, 5 bases. The germline gives CDR1 SEHNR, CDR2 FQNEAQ (reference sequence). The V end was cut by 3 bases, the J end by 3 bases, with 17 bases between. The CDR3 extends over 16 amino acids. CDR3 coding DNA: TGTGCCAGCAGCTTTGGAGGGACCGCCTGGGACACTGAAGCTTTCTTT. Protein sequence: CASSFGGTAWDTEAFF.

This clone was recorded a few times. The chain has TRBV6-4 and TRBJ1-2; TRBD1 matches at 9 bases. Germline assignment: CDR1 MRHNA and CDR2 SNTAGT. With 3 bases clipped from V and 6 bases from J, the junction kept 5 bases outside the gene matches. The CDR3 loop spans 14 amino acids. The CDR3 protein is CASSETDRGDGYTF. CDR3 bases: TGTGCCAGCAGTGAGACGGACAGGGGAGATGGCTACACCTTC.

The gene calls are TRBV7-9 and TRBJ1-1; D may be TRBD1 (5 bases). This CDR3 contains 14 residues. Trimming left V 2 bases short and J 3 bases short, with 10 bases between. Germline loops: CDR1 SEHNR, CDR2 FQNEAQ (reference sequence). The chain's CDR3 is CASSLSAGDTEAFF. CDR3 nucleotide sequence: TGTGCCAGCAGCTTATCTGCGGGGGACACTGAAGCTTTCTTT.

The chain couples TRBV9 to TRBJ2-3; D remains unclear. This CDR3 comprises 12 residues. The V end lost 4 bases, the J end lost 5 bases, and 8 bases lay between the germline ends. Germline CDR1 reads SGDLS; CDR2 reads YYNGEE. CDR3 sequence: CASSPGIDTQYF. The CDR3 DNA reads TGTGCCAGCAGCCCCGGTATAGATACGCAGTATTTT.

This clone appeared a single time. The chain has TRBV28 and TRBJ1-5, with 11 nucleotides matching TRBD1. This CDR3 spans 14 amino acids. Germline V gene lookup returns CDR1 MDHEN and CDR2 SYDVKM. Losses at the gene ends were 2 bases for V and 7 bases for J; bases not matched to a gene: 1. The CDR3 nucleotides are TGTGCCAGCAGTTTAGGACAGGGGGCCCAGCCCCAGCATTTT. Its protein product is CASSLGQGAQPQHF. Using reference TRBV28 and TRBJ1-5 for the parts outside the CDR3, the full variable domain is DVKVTQSSRYLVKRTGEKVFLECVQDMDHENMFWYRQDPGLGLRLIYFSYDVKMKEKGDIPEGYSVSREKKERFSLILESASTNQTSMYLCASSLGQGAQPQHFGDGTRLSIL.

The genes are TRBV7-8 and TRBJ1-3; the match to TRBD1 covers 7 bases. CDR3 size: 15 residues. V dropped 5 bases and J dropped 6; count of bases not matched to a gene: 10. Per germline, CDR1 SGHVS and CDR2 FQNEAQ. CDR3 region: CASSRKTGPQNTIYF. The CDR3 nucleotides are TGTGCCAGCAGCCGGAAGACAGGGCCTCAAAACACCATATATTTT.

This rearrangement joins TRBV4-1 to TRBJ2-7; possible D gene TRBD1, 5 bases. V was pared by 0 bases and J by 0 bases, with 9 bases between. This CDR3 is built from 15 residues. CDR1 and CDR2 from the germline V gene are MGHRA and YSYEKL. The CDR3 DNA sequence: TGCGCCAGCAGCCAAGAAGGGGTGTCCTCCTACGAGCAGTACTTC. This translates into CASSQEGVSSYEQYF.

The chain recombines TRBV5-6 with TRBJ1-2; 7 bases match TRBD1. Germline CDR1 SGHDT, CDR2 YYEEEE. The CDR3 is 15 residues long. Trimming took 0 bases from V and 4 from J; bases not matched to a gene: 6. CDR3 coding DNA: TGTGCCAGCAGCTTGGACAGGGGATACAGCTATGGCTACACCTTC. Protein: CASSLDRGYSYGYTF.

The chain couples TRBV5-1 to TRBJ2-1; D perhaps matches TRBD1 (5 bases). The V gene lost 2 bases and the J gene lost 9 bases, with 12 bases spanning the gap. The CDR3 is 13 residues long. CDR1 and CDR2 from the germline V gene are SGHRS and YFSETQ. The CDR3 sequence is CASSFQGSAEQFF. The CDR3 bases are TGCGCCAGCAGCTTCCAGGGATCGGCTGAGCAGTTCTTC.